This TCR beta chain was identified during a study of CD8 T cells in ankylosing spondylitis. Overall study findings and caveats: Earlier authors reported some of these motif variants in reactive arthritis synovial fluid and blood. There was a TCR beta motif, made of several highly homologous variants, that appeared characteristic of ankylosing spondylitis blood. The clones that were linked to disease were reported to be significantly enriched in matched synovial fluid samples from ankylosing spondylitis patients.

TCRdb fed the 5' RACE reads into MiXCR, producing one record per CDR3 protein. Of approximately 520,000 distinct CDR3 sequences listed, about 5.2% were seen once; the top ten hold roughly 3.3%. This CDR3 spans 15 amino acids. Per the germline V gene, CDR1 is DFQATT and CDR2 is SNEGSKA (reference sequence). With respect to this clonotype: Its antigen is not identified. It may be a read error: a sequence one base away is much more abundant.

The chain has TRBV20-1 and TRBJ2-5; 7 nucleotides align to TRBD2. The sequencing sample was made of blood, either unsorted or a sorted T cell fraction (not recorded which). The source is a male donor with ankylosing spondylitis. CDR3 sequence: CCARDPAGSQETQYF. The CDR3 nucleotides read TGCTGTGCTAGAGATCCAGCGGGATCACAAGAGACCCAGTACTTC.